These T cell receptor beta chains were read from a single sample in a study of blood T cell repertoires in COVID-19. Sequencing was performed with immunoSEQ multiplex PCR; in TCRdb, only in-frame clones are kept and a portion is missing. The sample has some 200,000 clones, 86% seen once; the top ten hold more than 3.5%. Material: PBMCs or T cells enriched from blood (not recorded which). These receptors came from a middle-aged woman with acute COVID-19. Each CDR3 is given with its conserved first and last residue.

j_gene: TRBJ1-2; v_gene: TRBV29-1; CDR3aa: CSVDRGRDYGYTF
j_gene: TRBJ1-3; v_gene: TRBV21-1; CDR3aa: CASSSTSFSGNTIYF
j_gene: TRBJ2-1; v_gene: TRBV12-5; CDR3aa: CASGLRSGLYNEQFF
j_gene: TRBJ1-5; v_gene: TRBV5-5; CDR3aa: CASSDGDRNQPQHF
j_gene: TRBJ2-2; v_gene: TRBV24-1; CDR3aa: CATSDPRSDTGELFF
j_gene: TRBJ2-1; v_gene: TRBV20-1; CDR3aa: CSASFGGGPNNEQFF
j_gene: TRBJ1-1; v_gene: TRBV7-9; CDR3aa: CASSRGDEAFF
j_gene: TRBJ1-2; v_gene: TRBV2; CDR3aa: CASRDTGEVYGYTF
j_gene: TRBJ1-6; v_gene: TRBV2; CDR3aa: CASSDQGIDSPLHF
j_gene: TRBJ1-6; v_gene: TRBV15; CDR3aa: CATSDTNSPLHF
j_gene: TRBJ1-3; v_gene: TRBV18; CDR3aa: CASSGNPGNTIYF
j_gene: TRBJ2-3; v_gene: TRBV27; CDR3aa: CASSFSPDYIGTDTQYF
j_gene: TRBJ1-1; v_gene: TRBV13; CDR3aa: CASSFNRGHMNTEAFF
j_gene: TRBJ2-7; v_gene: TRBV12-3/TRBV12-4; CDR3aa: CASSATAGGEQYF
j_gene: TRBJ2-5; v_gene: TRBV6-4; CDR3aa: CASSAQGGQETQYF
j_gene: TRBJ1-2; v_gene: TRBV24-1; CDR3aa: CATSSGTGNGYTF